These T cell receptor beta chains were read from a single sample in a study of beta chain features in type 1 diabetes. TCRdb's table, derived via immunoSEQ multiplex PCR, lists solely in-frame clones and lacks some. The sample carries approximately 360,000 clones, about 12% recorded once. Sequencing used naive CD4+ T cells from blood. The source is a young woman with type 1 diabetes. Each CDR3 is given with its conserved first and last residue. The D gene is left open where the match is weak. Size values are once, few and many counts, or a class for expanded clones, and some rows have none.

TRBJ2-7	NA	TRBV5-6	NA	TGTGCCAGCAGCCTCCGCACCAGCTACGAGCAGTACTTC	CASSLRTSYEQYF
TRBJ1-1	few	TRBV7-2	NA	TGTGCCAGCAGCGTGGGACTGACTGAAGCTTTCTTT	CASSVGLTEAFF
TRBJ2-2	few	TRBV7-9	NA	TGTGCCAGCAGCCTGACAGGGACTTTGGGGGAGCTGTTTTTT	CASSLTGTLGELFF
TRBJ1-5	few	TRBV2	NA	TGTGCCAGCAGTGATAGGACCGGGAGGAATCAGCCCCAGCATTTT	CASSDRTGRNQPQHF
TRBJ2-7	NA	TRBV7-3	NA	TGTGCCAGCAGTCCTAACTCCTACGAGCAGTACTTC	CASSPNSYEQYF
TRBJ1-2	NA	TRBV23-1	NA	TGCGCCAGCAGTCAATCGTTCGCAGGGCGAGACTATGGCTACACCTTC	CASSQSFAGRDYGYTF
TRBJ2-7	NA	TRBV21-1	NA	TGTGCCAGCAGCCTTACACTAGCTTTCGTGGGGGAGCAGTACTTC	CASSLTLAFVGEQYF
TRBJ2-1	NA	TRBV9	TRBD1	TGTGCCAGCAGCCTAGACAGGGGGTCTTACAATGAGCAGTTCTTC	CASSLDRGSYNEQFF
TRBJ2-1	few	TRBV5-4	NA	TGTACTACCGGGACAACCTACAATGAGCAGTTCTTC	CTTGTTYNEQFF
TRBJ2-3	few	TRBV9	NA	TGTGCCAGCAGCGTAGCACTAAATGCAGATACGCAGTATTTT	CASSVALNADTQYF
TRBJ2-1	NA	TRBV4-3	NA	TGCGCCAGCAGCCAAGTCTATGCCTACAATGAGCAGTTCTTC	CASSQVYAYNEQFF
TRBJ2-1	NA	TRBV27	TRBD1	TGTGCCAGCGGGATTCAGGGGGCTTACAATGAGCAGTTCTTC	CASGIQGAYNEQFF
TRBJ2-7	NA	TRBV29-1	NA	TGCAGCGTGGCTAGAACCTACGAGCAGTACTTC	CSVARTYEQYF